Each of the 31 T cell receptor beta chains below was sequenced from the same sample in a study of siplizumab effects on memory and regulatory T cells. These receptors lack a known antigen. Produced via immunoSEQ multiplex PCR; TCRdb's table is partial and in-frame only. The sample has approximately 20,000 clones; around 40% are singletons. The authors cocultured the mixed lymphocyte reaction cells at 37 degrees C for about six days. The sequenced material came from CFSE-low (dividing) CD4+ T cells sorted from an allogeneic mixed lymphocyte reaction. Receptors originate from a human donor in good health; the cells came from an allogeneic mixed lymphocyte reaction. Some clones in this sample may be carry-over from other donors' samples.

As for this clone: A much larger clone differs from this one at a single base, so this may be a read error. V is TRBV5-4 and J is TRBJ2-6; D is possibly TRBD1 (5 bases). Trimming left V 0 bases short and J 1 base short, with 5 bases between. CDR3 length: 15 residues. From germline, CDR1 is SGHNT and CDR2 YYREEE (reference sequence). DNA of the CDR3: TGTGCCAGCAGCTTGGAGGGGTCTGGGGCCAACGTCCTGACTTTC. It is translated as CASSLEGSGANVLTF.

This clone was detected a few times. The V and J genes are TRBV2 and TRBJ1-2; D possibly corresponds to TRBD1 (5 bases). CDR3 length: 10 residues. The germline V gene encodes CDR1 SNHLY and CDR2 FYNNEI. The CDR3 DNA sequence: TGTGCTCAAGACAGATATGGCTACACCTTC. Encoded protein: CAQDRYGYTF.

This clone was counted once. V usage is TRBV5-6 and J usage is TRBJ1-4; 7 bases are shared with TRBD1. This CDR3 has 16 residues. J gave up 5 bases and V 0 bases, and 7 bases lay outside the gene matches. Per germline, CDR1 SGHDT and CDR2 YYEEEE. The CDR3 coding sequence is TGTGCCAGCAGCTTGGGGCCGGGACAGACAAATGAAAAACTGTTTTTT. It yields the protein CASSLGPGQTNEKLFF.

This chain's CDR3 is CASSTPGQGSGNTIYF. In DNA form, the CDR3 reads TGTGCCAGTAGTACCCCGGGACAGGGATCTGGAAACACCATATATTTT. The chain is built from TRBV19 and TRBJ1-3; TRBD1 matches 9 bases. From germline, CDR1 is LNHDA and CDR2 SQIVND (reference sequence). CDR3 length equals 16 residues. The V segment lost 4 bases and the J segment 1 base; nucleotides outside the gene matches: 5.

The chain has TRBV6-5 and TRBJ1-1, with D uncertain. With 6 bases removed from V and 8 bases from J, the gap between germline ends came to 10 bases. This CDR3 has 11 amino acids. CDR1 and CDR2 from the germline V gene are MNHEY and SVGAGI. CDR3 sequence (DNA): TGTGCCAGCAGAGGTTGGACCGAAGCTTTCTTT. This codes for CASRGWTEAFF.

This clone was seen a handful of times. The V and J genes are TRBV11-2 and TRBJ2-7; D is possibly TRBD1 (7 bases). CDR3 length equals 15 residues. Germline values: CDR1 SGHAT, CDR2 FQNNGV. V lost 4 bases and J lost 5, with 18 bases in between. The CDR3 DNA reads TGTGCCAGCAGCTCAAGCTGGGCAGGGGGGCACGAGCAGTACTTC. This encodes CASSSSWAGGHEQYF.

The CDR3 here is CASTRLITGELFF. DNA for the CDR3: TGTGCCAGCACCAGACTGATCACCGGGGAGCTGTTTTTT. V and J are TRBV6-6 and TRBJ2-2, with no clear D. The V gene lost 7 bases and the J gene lost 4 bases, with 10 bases spanning the gap. The CDR3 extends over 13 amino acids. The germline V gene encodes CDR1 MNHNY and CDR2 SVGAGI (reference sequence).

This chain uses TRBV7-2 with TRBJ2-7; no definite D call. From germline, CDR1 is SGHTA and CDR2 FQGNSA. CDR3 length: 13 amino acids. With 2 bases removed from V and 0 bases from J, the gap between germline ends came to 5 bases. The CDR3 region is CASSLRLSYEQYF. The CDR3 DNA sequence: TGTGCCAGCAGCTTACGTCTCTCCTACGAGCAGTACTTC.

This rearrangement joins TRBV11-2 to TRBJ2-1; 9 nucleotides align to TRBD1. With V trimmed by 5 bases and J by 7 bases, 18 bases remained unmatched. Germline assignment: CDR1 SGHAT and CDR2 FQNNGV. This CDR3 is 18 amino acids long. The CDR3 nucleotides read TGTGCCAGCAGCCGGGCTCCGGGACAGGGACGAGCGTTGAATGAGCAGTTCTTC. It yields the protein CASSRAPGQGRALNEQFF. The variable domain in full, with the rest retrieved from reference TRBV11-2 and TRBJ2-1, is EAGVAQSPRYKIIEKRQSVAFWCNPISGHATLYWYQQILGQGPKLLIQFQNNGVVDDSQLPKDRFSAERLKGVDSTLKIQPAKLEDSAVYLCASSRAPGQGRALNEQFFGPGTRLTVL.

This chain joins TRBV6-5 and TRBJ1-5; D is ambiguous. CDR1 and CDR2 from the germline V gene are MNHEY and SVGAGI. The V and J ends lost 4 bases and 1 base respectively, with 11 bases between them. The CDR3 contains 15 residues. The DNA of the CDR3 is TGTGCCAGCAGTTCTTTGCTGACGAGCAATCAGCCCCAGCATTTT. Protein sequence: CASSSLLTSNQPQHF.

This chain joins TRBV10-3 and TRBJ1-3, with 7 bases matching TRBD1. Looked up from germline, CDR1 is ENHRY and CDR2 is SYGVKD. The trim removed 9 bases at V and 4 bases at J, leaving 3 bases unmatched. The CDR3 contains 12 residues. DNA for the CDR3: TGTGCCATGGCGGACAGGGGAAACACCATATATTTT. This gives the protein CAMADRGNTIYF.

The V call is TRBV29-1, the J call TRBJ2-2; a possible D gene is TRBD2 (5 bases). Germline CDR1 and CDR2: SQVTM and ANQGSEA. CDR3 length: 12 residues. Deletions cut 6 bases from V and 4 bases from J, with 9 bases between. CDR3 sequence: CSVNRGTGELFF. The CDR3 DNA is TGCAGCGTGAACCGGGGCACCGGGGAGCTGTTTTTT.

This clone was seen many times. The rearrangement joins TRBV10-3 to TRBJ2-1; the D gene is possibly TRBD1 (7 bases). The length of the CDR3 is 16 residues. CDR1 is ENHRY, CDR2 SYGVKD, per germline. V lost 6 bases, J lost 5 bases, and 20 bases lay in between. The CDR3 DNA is TGTGCCATCAGGGGCGGGGATAGGGGGCGGAACAATGAGCAGTTCTTC. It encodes CAIRGGDRGRNNEQFF.

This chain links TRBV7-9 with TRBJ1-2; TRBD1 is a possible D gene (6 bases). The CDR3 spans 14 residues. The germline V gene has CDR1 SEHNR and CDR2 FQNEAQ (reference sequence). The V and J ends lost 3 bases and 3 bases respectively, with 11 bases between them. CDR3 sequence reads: CASSFTPGDYGYTF. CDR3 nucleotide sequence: TGTGCCAGCAGCTTTACCCCAGGGGACTATGGCTACACCTTC.

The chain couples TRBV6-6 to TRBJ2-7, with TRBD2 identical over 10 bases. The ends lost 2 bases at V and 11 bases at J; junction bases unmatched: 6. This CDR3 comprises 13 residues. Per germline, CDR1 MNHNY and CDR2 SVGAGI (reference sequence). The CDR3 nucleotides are TGTGCCAGCAGTTACCTAGCGGGGGTTAGTAAGTACTTC. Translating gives CASSYLAGVSKYF.

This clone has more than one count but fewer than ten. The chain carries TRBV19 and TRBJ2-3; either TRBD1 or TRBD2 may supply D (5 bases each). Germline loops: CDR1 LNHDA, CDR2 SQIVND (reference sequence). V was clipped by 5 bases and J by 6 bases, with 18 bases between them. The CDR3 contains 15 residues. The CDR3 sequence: CASSAGWGRRDTQYF. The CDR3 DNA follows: TGTGCCAGTAGTGCCGGTTGGGGGAGACGCGATACGCAGTATTTT.

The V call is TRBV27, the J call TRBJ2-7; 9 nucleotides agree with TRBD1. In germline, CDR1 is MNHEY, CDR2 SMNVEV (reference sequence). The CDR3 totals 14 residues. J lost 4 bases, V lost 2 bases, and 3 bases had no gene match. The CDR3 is CASSLRQGVYEQYF. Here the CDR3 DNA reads TGTGCCAGCAGTTTACGACAGGGGGTTTACGAGCAGTACTTC.

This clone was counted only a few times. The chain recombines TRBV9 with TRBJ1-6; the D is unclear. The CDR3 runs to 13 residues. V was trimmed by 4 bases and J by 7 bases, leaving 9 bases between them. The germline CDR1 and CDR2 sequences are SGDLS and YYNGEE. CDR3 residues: CASSIYSNSPLHF. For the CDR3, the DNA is TGTGCCAGCAGCATCTATTCAAATTCACCCCTCCACTTT.

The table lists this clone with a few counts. The CDR3 bases are TGCGCCAGCAGCAGATGGACGCCAGCCGAGGTGTCCGGGGAGCTGTTTTTT. This translates into CASSRWTPAEVSGELFF. The chain links TRBV5-1 to TRBJ2-2; no definite D call. The germline V gene encodes CDR1 SGHRS and CDR2 YFSETQ. The ends were cut back, 4 bases at V and 6 bases at J, with 22 bases in the middle. There are 17 residues in the CDR3.

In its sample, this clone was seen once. Written as DNA, the CDR3 is TGTGCCATCAGAAGCATCGACACTGAAGCTTTCTTT. It codes for CAIRSIDTEAFF. This chain joins TRBV10-3 and TRBJ1-1; the D is unclear. The V end lost 6 bases, the J end lost 3 bases, and 8 bases lay between the germline ends. CDR3 length: 12 residues. Germline CDR1 and CDR2: ENHRY and SYGVKD.

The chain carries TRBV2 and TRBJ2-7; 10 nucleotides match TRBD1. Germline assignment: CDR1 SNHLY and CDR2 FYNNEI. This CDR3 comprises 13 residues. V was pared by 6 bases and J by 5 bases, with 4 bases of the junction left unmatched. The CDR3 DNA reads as TGTGCCAGCAGGGGGACAGGGGCCCACGAGCAGTACTTC. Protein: CASRGTGAHEQYF.

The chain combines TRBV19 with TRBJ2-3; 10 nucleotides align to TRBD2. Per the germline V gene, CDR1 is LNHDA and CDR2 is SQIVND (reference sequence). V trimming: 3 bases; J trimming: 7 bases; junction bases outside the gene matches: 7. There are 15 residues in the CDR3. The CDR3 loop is CASSMLAGDRYTQYF. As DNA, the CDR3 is TGTGCCAGTAGTATGCTAGCGGGAGATCGATATACGCAGTATTTT.

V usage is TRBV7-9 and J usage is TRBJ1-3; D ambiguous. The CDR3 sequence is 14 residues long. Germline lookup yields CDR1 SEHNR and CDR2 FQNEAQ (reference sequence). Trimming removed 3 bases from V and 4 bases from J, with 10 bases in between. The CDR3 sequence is CASSFRGAGNTIYF. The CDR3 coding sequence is TGTGCCAGCAGCTTCCGTGGCGCCGGAAACACCATATATTTT. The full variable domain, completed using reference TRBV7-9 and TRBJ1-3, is DTGVSQNPRHKITKRGQNVTFRCDPISEHNRLYWYRQTLGQGPEFLTYFQNEAQLEKSRLLSDRFSAERPKGSFSTLEIQRTEQGDSAMYLCASSFRGAGNTIYFGEGSWLTVV.

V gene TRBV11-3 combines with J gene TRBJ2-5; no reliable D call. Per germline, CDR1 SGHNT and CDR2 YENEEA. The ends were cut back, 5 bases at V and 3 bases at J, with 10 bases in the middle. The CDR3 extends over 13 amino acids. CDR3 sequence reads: CASSHRIEETQYF. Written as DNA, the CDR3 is TGTGCCAGCAGCCACCGGATAGAAGAGACCCAGTACTTC.

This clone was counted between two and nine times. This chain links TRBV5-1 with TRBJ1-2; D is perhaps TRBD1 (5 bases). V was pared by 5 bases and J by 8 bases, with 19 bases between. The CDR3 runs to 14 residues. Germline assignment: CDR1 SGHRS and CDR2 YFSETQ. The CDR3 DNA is TGCGCCAGCAGTTCGGGGACCGCTTCTTTGGGCTACACCTTC. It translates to CASSSGTASLGYTF.

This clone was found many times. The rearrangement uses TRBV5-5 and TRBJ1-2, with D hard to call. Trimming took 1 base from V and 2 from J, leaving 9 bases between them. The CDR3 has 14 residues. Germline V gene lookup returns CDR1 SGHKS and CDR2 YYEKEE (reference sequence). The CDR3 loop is CASSLRAGNYGYTF. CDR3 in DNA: TGTGCCAGCAGCTTGAGGGCTGGGAACTATGGCTACACCTTC.

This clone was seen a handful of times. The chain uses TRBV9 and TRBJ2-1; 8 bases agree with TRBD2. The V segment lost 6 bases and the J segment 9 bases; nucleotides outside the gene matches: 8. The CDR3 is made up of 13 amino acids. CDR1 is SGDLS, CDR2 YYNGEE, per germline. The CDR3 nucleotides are TGTGCCAGCACGAGTAGCGGGGAAGGTGAGCAGTTCTTC. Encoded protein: CASTSSGEGEQFF.

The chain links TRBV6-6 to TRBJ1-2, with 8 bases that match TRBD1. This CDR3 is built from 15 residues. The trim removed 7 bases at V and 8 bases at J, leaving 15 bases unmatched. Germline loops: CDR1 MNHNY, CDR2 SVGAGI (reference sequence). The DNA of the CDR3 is TGTGCCAGCACACTAAAGGGGCAGGGGGCGCACGGCTACACCTTC. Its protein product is CASTLKGQGAHGYTF.

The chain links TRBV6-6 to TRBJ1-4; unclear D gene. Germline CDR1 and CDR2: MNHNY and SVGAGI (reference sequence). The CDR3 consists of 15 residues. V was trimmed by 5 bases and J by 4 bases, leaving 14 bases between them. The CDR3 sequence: CASSPRVAYNEKLFF. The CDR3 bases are TGTGCCAGCAGTCCCCGGGTCGCCTATAATGAAAAACTGTTTTTT.

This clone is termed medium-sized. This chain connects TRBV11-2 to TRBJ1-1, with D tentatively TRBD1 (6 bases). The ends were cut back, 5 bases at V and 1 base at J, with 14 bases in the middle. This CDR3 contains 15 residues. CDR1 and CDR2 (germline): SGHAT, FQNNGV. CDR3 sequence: CASSPRGPQNTEAFF. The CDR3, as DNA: TGTGCCAGCAGCCCCAGGGGTCCACAGAACACTGAAGCTTTCTTT.

The DNA for the CDR3 is TGTGCCAGCAGCGTTAGGGGGCGCGCAGATACGCAGTATTTT. As protein: CASSVRGRADTQYF. The J gene is TRBJ2-3, the V gene TRBV9; 7 bases line up with TRBD1. Germline V CDR1 and CDR2: SGDLS, YYNGEE. J gave up 4 bases and V 2 bases, and 4 bases lay outside the gene matches. CDR3 length: 14 residues.